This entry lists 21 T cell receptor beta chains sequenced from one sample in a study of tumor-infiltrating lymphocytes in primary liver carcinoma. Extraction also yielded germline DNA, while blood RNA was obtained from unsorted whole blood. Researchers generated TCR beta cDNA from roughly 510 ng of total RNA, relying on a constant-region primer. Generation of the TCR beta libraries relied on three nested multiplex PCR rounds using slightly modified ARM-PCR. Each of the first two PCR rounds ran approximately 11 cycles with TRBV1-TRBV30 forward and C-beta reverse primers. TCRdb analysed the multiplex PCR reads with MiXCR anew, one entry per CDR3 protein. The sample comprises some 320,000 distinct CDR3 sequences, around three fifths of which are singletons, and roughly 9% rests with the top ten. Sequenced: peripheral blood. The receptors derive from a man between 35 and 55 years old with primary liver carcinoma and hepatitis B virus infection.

DNA for the CDR3: TGTGCCAGCAGTTGCGGCGAGACAGGGGTGGGTCAGCCCCAGCATTTT. This codes for CASSCGETGVGQPQHF. The rearrangement joins TRBV6-6 to TRBJ1-5; 8 bases are a match to TRBD1. The CDR3 has 16 residues. Looked up from germline, CDR1 is MNHNY and CDR2 is SVGAGI (reference sequence). V dropped 4 bases and J dropped 6; count of bases not matched to a gene: 11.

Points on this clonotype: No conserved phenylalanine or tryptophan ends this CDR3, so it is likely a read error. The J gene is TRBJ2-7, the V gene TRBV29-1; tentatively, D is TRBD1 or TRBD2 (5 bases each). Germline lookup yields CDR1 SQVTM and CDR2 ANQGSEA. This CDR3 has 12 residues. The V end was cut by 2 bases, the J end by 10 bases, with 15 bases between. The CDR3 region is CSVEWDVGEQYL. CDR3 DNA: TGCAGCGTTGAATGGGACGTTGGCGAACAGTACCTC.

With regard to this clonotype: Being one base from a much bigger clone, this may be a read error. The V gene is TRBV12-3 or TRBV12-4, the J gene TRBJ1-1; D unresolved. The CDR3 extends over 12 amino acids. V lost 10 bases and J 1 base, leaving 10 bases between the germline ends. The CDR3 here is CATRLKNTEAFF. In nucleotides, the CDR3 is TGTGCCACCCGTCTCAAGAACACTGAAGCTTTCTTT.

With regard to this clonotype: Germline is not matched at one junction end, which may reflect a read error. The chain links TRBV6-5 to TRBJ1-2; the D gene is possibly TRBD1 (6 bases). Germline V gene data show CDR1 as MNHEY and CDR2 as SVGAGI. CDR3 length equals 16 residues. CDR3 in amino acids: CAISVTSGHGTYGYTF. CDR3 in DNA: TGTGCCATCAGTGTTACCTCGGGACACGGGACCTATGGCTACACCTTC.

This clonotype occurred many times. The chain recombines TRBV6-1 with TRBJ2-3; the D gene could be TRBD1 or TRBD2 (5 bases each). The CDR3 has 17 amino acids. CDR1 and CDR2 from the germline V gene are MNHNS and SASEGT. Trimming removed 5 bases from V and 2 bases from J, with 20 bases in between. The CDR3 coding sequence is TGTGCCAGCAGTCTTACGAGGGGCCATACTTCCACAGATACGCAGTATTTT. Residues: CASSLTRGHTSTDTQYF.

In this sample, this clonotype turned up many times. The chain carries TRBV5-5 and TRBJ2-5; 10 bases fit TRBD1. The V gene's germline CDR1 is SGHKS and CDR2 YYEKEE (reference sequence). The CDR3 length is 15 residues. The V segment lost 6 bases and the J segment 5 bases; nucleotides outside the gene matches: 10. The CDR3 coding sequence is TGTGCCAGCAAAGGGGACAGGGGAACGGGTGAGACCCAGTACTTC. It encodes CASKGDRGTGETQYF. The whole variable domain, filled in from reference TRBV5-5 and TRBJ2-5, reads DAGVTQSPTHLIKTRGQQVTLRCSPISGHKSVSWYQQVLGQGPQFIFQYYEKEERGRGNFPDRFSARQFPNYSSELNVNALLLGDSALYLCASKGDRGTGETQYFGPGTRLLVL.

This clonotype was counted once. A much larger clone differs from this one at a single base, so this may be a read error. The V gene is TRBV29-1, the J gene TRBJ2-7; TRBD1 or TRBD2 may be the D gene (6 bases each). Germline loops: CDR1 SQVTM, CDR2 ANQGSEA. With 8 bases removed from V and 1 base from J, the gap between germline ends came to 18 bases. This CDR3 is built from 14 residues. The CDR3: CSIAGGQKSYEQYF. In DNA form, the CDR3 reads TGCAGCATTGCCGGGGGACAAAAATCCTACGAGCAGTACTTC.

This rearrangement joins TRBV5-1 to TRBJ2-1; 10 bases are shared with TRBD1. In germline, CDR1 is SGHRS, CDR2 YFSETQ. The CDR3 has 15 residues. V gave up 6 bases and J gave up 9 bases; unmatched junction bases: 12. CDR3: CASTPRATGGFEQFF. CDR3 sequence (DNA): TGCGCCAGCACCCCGAGGGCGACAGGGGGCTTTGAGCAGTTCTTC.

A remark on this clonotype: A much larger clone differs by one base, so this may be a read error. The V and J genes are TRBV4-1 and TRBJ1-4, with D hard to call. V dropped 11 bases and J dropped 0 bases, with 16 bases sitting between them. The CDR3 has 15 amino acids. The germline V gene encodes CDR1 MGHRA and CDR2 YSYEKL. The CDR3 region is CASGAAGSTNEKLFF. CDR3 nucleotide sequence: TGCGCCTCCGGAGCGGCAGGTTCAACTAATGAAAAACTGTTTTTT.

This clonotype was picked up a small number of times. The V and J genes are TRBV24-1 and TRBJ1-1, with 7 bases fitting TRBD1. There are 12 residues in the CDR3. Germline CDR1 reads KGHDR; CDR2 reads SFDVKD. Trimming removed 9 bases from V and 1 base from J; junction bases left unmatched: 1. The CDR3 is CATRDRNTEAFF. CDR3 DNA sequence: TGTGCCACCCGGGACAGGAACACTGAAGCTTTCTTT.

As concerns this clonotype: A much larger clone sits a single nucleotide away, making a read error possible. CDR3 in amino acids: CATREIRQASLEQYF. CDR3 nucleotides: TGTGCCACCCGGGAGATCAGACAGGCCTCGTTGGAGCAGTACTTC. J is TRBJ2-7 and V is TRBV10-3; possibly TRBD1 or TRBD2 for D (6 bases each). Germline CDR1 reads ENHRY; CDR2 reads SYGVKD. CDR3 size: 15 residues. Between the trimmed V and J ends, which lost 10 bases and 7 bases, there was a span of 26 bases.

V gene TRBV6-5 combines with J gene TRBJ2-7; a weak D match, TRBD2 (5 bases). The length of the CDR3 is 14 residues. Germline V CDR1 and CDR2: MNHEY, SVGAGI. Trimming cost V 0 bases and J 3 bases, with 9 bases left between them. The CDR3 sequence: CASSYSDSHYEQYF. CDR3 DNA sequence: TGTGCCAGCAGTTACTCGGACTCCCACTACGAGCAGTACTTC.

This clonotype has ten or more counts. The CDR3 is CSVLRRTNTDTQYF. CDR3 nucleotides: TGCAGCGTTCTTAGGAGAACTAACACAGATACGCAGTATTTT. The chain couples TRBV29-1 to TRBJ2-3; the D is unclear. This CDR3 is 14 amino acids long. Trimming took 5 bases from V and 2 from J, leaving 14 bases between them. Germline CDR1 and CDR2: SQVTM and ANQGSEA.

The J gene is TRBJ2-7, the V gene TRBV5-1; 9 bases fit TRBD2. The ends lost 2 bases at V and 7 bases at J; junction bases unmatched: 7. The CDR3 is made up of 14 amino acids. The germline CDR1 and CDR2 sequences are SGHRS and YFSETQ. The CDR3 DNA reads TGCGCCAGCAGCTTAAGCGGGAGGCCTGAAGAGCAGTACTTC. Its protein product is CASSLSGRPEEQYF.

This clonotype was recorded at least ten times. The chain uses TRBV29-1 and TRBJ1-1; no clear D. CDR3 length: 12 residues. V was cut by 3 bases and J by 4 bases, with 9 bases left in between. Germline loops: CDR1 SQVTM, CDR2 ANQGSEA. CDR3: CSVDMGGTEAFF. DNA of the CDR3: TGCAGCGTTGATATGGGTGGCACTGAAGCTTTCTTT.

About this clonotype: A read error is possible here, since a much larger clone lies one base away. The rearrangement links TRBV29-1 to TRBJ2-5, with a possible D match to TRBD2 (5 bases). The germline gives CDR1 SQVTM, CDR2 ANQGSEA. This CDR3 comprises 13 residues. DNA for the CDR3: TGCAGCGTCGAGTCGGACGGGAAAGAGACCCATTACTTC. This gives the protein CSVESDGKETHYF. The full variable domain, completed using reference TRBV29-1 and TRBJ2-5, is SAVISQKPSRDICQRGTSLTIQCQVDSQVTMMFWYRQQPGQSLTLIATANQGSEATYESGFVIDKFPISRPNLTFSTLTVSNMSPEDSSIYLCSVESDGKETHYFGPGTRLLVL.

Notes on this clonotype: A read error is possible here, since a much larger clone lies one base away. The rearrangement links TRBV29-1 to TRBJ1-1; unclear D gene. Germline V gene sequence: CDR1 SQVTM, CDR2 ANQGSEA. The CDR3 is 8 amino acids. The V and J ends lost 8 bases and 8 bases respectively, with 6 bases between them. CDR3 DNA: TGCAGCTTTAACGAAGCTTTCTTT. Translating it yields CSFNEAFF.

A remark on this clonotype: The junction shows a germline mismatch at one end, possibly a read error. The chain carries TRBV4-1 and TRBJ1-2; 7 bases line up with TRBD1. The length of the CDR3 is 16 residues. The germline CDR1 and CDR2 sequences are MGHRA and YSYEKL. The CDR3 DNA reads TGCGCCAGCAGCCCCCGACAGGGAGGGTCCGACTATGGTTACATCTTC. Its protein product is CASSPRQGGSDYGYIF.

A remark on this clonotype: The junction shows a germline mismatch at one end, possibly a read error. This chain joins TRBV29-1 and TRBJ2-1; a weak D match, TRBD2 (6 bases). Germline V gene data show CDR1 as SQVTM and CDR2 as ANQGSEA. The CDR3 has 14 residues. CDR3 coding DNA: TGCAGCGTTGCAGGGACTTGCTCCTACAACGAGCAGTTCTTC. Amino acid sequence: CSVAGTCSYNEQFF.

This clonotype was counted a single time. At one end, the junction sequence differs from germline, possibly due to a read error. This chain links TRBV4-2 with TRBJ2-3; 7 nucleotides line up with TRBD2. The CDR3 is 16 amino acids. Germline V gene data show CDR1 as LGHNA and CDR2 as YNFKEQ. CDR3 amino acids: CANSQDSTSATDTQYF. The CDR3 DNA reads TGTGCCAACAGCCAAGACTCCACTAGCGCCACAGATACGCAGTATTTT.

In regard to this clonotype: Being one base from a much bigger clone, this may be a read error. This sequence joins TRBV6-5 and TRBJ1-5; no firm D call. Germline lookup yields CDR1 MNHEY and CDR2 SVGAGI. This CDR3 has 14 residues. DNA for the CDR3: TGTGCCAGCTGTTACGGCCGGGGAAGTCAGCCCCAGCATTTT. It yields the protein CASCYGRGSQPQHF.